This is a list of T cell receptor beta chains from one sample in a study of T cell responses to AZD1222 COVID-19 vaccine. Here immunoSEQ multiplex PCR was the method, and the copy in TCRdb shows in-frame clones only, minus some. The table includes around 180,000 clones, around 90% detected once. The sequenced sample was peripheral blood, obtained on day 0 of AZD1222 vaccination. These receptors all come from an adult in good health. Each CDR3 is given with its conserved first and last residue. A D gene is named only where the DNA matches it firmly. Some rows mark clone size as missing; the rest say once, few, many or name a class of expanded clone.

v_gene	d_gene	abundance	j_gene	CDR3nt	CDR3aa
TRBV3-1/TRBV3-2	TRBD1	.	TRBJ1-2	TGTGCCAGCAGCCAAGCCTCGACAGGGGGCGATGGCTACACCTTC	CASSQASTGGDGYTF
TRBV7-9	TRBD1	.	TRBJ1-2	TGTGCCAGCAGCTTAGGACAGGGTACTAACTATGGCTACACCTTC	CASSLGQGTNYGYTF
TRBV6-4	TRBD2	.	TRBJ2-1	TGTGCCAGCAGTCGCCTTAGCGGGAGGGCCGGGTATGAGCAGTTCTTC	CASSRLSGRAGYEQFF
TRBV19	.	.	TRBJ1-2	TGTGCCAGTAATCGGGGACTTAACTATGGCTACACCTTC	CASNRGLNYGYTF
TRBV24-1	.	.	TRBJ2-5	TGTGCCACCAGTGGAGGGACGGGCCAAGAGACCCAGTACTTC	CATSGGTGQETQYF
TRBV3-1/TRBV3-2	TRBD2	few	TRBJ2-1	TGTGCCAGCAGCCAGCTAGCGGGAGTCCATGAGCAGTTCTTC	CASSQLAGVHEQFF
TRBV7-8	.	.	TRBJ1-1	TGTGCCAGCAGCTTAAAGGGGTCGACAATGGGGACTGAAGCTTTCTTT	CASSLKGSTMGTEAFF
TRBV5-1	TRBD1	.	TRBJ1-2	TGCGCCAGCAGCGCGGAACCGGGACAGGACGCCTATGGCTACACCTTC	CASSAEPGQDAYGYTF
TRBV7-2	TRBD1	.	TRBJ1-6	TGTGCCAGCAGCAGGGACAGCCGAGGAAATTCACCCCTCCACTTT	CASSRDSRGNSPLHF
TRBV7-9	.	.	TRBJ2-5	TGTGCCAGCAGCCCGGGGGAGACCCAGTACTTC	CASSPGETQYF
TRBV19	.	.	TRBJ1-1	TGTGCCAGTAGTATAAGTGGGGGCCTGAACACTGAAGCTTTCTTT	CASSISGGLNTEAFF
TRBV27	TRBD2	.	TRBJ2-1	TGTGCCAGCAGTTTTGGACTAGCGGGGGAGAGCTCCTACAATGAGCAGTTCTTC	CASSFGLAGESSYNEQFF
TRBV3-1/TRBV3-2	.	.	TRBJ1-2	TGTGCCAGCAGCCAAGCTTTCTATGGCTACACCTTC	CASSQAFYGYTF
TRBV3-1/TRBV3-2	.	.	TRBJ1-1	TGTGCCAGCAGCCGCAGTGAGGGGGGGAACACTGAAGCTTTCTTT	CASSRSEGGNTEAFF
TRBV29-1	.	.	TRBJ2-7	TGCAGCGTTGCTGGTAAGGGGACTGTTGCCTACGAGCAGTACTTC	CSVAGKGTVAYEQYF
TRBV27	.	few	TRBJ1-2	TGTGCCAGCAGTTTAAAGTACGAGGGCAGCGGGGGCTACACCTTC	CASSLKYEGSGGYTF
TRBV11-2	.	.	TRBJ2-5	TGTGCCAGCAGCCCCACGGGGTACCAAGAGACCCAGTACTTC	CASSPTGYQETQYF
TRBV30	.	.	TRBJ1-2	TGTGCCTGGAGTCGGGACGGCAGGAGCTACACCTTC	CAWSRDGRSYTF
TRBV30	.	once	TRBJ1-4	TGTGCCTGGACCAGGGCAACTAATGAAAAACTGTTTTTT	CAWTRATNEKLFF
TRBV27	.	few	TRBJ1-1	TGTGCCAGCAGTGCCTTGACAGTGAACACTGAAGCTTTCTTT	CASSALTVNTEAFF
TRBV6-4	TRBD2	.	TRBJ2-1	TGTGCCAGCAGTGACGAGTCTAGCGGGAGCAATGAGCAGTTCTTC	CASSDESSGSNEQFF
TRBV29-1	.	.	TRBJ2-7	TGCAGCGTGGAAGGATCCGGGACCAAGAAACAGTTATACGAGCAGTACTTC	CSVEGSGTKKQLYEQYF
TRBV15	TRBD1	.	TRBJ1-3	TGTGCCACCAGCGGAAGACACAGGGGAACTGGAAACACCATATATTTT	CATSGRHRGTGNTIYF
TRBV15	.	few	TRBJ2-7	TGTGCCACCAGCAGAGATTCTCTCTACGAGCAGTACTTC	CATSRDSLYEQYF
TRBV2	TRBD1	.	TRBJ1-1	TGTGCCAGCAGGAATCGACAGGGGAGGGCTACTGAAGCTTTCTTT	CASRNRQGRATEAFF
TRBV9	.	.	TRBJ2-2	TGTGCCAGCAGCGCTTGGGGCCGAGGGGAGCTGTTTTTT	CASSAWGRGELFF
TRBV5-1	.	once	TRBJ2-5	TGCGCCAGCAGCTTGGGGGGGAGCCAAGAGACCCAGTACTTC	CASSLGGSQETQYF